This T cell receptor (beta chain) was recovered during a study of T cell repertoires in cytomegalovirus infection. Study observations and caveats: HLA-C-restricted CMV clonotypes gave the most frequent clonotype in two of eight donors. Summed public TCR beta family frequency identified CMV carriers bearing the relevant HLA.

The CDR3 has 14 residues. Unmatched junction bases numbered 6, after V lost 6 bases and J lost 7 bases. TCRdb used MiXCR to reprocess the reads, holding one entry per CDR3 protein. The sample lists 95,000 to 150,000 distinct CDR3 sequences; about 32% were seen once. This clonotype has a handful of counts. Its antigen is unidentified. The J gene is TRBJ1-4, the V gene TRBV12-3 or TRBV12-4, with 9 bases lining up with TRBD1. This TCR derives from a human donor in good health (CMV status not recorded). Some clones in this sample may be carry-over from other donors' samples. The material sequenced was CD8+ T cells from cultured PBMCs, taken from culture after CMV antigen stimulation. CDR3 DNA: TGTGCCAGCAGATCGGACAGGGGAGGTGAAAAACTGTTTTTT. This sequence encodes CASRSDRGGEKLFF.